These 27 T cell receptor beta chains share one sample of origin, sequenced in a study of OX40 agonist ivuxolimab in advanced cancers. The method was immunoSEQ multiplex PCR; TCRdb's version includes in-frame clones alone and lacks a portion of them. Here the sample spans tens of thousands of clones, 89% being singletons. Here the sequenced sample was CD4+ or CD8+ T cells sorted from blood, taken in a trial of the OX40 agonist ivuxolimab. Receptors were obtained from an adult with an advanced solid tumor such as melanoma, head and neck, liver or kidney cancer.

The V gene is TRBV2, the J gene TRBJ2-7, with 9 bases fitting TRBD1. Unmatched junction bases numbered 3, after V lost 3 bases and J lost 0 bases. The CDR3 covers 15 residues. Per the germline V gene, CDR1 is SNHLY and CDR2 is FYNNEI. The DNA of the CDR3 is TGTGCCAGCAGTGAGGGACAGGGCCTCTCCTACGAGCAGTACTTC. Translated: CASSEGQGLSYEQYF.

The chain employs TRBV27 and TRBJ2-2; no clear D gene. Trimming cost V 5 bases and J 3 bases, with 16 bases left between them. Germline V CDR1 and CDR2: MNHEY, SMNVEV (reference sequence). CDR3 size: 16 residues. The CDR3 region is CASSPRGWDYTGELFF. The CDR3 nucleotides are TGTGCCAGCAGTCCGCGCGGATGGGATTACACCGGGGAGCTGTTTTTT.

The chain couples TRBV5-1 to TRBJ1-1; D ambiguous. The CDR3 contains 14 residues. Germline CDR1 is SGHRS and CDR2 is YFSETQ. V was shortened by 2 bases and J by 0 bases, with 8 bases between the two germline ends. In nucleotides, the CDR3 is TGCGCCAGCAGCTTACGGGCGATGAACACTGAAGCTTTCTTT. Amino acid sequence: CASSLRAMNTEAFF. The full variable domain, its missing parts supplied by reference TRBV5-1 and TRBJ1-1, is KAGVTQTPRYLIKTRGQQVTLSCSPISGHRSVSWYQQTPGQGLQFLFEYFSETQRNKGNFPGRFSGRQFSNSRSEMNVSTLELGDSALYLCASSLRAMNTEAFFGQGTRLTVV.

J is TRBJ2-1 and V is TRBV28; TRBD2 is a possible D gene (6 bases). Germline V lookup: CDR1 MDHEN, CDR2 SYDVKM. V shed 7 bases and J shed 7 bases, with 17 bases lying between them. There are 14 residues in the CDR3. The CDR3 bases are TGTGCCAGCACCGACGCGGGAAATACGAATGAGCAGTTCTTC. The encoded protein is CASTDAGNTNEQFF.

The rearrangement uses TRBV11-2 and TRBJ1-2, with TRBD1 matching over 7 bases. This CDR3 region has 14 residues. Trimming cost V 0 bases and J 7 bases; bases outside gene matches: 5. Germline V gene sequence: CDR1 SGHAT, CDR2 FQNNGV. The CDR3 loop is CASSLDRGARGYTF. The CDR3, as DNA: TGTGCCAGCAGCTTAGACAGGGGGGCTCGTGGCTACACCTTC.

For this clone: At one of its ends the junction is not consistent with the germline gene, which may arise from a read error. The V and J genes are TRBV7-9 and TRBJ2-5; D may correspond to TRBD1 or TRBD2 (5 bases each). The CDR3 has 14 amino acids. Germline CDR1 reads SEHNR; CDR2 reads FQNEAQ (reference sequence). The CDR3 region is CASSPYGDQETQYF. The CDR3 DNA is TGTGCCAGCAGCCCCTACGGGGACCAGGAGACCCAGTACTTC.

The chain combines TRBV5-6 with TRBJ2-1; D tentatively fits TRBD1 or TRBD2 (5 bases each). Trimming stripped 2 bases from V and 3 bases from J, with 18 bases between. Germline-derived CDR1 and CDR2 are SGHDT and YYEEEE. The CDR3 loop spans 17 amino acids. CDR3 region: CASSLNPGRRYYNEQFF. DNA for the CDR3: TGTGCCAGCAGCTTAAATCCGGGACGGAGATACTACAATGAGCAGTTCTTC.

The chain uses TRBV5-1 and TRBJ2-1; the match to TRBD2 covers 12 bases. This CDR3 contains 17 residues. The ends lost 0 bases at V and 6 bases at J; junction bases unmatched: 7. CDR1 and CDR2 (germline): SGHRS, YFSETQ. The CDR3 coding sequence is TGCGCCAGCAGCTTGGAACTAGCGGGGGGCCGCGGCAATGAGCAGTTCTTC. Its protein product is CASSLELAGGRGNEQFF.

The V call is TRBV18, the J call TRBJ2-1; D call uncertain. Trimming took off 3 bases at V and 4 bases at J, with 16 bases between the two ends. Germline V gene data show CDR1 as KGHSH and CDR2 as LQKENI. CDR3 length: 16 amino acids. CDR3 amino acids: CASSPIAGPPYNEQFF. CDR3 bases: TGTGCCAGCTCACCGATTGCAGGACCTCCTTACAATGAGCAGTTCTTC.

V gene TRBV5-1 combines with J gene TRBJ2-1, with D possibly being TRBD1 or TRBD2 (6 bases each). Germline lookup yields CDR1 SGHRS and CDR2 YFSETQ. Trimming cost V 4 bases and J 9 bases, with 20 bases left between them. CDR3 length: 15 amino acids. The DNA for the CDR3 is TGCGCCAGCAGCCCACCCCAGACAGGAGGGAGTGAGCAGTTCTTC. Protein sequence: CASSPPQTGGSEQFF.

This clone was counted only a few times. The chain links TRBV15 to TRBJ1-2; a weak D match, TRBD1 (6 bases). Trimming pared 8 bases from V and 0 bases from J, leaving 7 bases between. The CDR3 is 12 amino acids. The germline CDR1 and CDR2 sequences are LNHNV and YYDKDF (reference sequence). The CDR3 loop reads CATGQSNYGYTF. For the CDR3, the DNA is TGTGCCACCGGACAGTCTAACTATGGCTACACCTTC.

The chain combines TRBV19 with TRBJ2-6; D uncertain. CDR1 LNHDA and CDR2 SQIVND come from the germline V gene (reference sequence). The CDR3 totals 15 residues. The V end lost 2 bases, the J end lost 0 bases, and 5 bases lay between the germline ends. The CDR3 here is CASSITGSGANVLTF. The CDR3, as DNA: TGTGCCAGTAGTATAACGGGCTCTGGGGCCAACGTCCTGACTTTC.

In nucleotides, the CDR3 is TGTGCCAGCAGTCCCCCAAAGGTAGGGGGGTACACTGAAGCTTTCTTT. Amino acids: CASSPPKVGGYTEAFF. The V and J genes are TRBV28 and TRBJ1-1; D may be TRBD1 (6 bases). Germline V gives CDR1 MDHEN, CDR2 SYDVKM. The CDR3 is 16 residues long. The germline V and J ends were trimmed by 5 bases and 3 bases, with 19 bases remaining between them.

The CDR3 protein is CASNVGSSGANVLTF. The CDR3 nucleotides are TGTGCCAGTAATGTGGGTAGCTCTGGGGCCAACGTCCTGACTTTC. The chain couples TRBV19 to TRBJ2-6, with D unclear. Germline V gene sequence: CDR1 LNHDA, CDR2 SQIVND (reference sequence). Between the trimmed V and J ends, which lost 7 bases and 0 bases, there was a span of 10 bases. This CDR3 is built from 15 residues.

CDR3 protein: CASSQKVETQYF. The CDR3 bases are TGTGCCAGCAGCCAAAAAGTTGAGACCCAGTACTTC. The rearrangement links TRBV7-9 to TRBJ2-5; D gene uncertain. V was pared by 5 bases and J by 5 bases, with 9 bases between. Germline CDR1 and CDR2: SEHNR and FQNEAQ (reference sequence). The CDR3 is made up of 12 amino acids.

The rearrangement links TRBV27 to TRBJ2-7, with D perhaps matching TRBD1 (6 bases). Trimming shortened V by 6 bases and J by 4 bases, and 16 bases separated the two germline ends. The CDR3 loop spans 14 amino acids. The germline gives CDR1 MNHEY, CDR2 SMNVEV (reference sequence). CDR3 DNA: TGTGCCAGCAGAACGACCCAGGGGTTTTACGAGCAGTACTTC. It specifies CASRTTQGFYEQYF.

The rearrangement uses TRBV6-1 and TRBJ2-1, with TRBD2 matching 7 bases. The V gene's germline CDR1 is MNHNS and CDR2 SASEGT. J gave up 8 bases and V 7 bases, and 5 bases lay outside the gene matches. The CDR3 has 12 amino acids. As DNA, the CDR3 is TGTGCCAGCATCGAGCGGGGTGATGAGCAGTTCTTC. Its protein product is CASIERGDEQFF.

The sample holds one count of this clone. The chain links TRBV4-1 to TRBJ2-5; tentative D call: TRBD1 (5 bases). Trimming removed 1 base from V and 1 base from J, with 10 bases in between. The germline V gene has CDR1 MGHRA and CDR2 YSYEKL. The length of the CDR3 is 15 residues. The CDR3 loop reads CASSQGQLLQETQYF. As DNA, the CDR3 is TGCGCCAGCAGCCAAGGACAGCTGCTCCAAGAGACCCAGTACTTC.

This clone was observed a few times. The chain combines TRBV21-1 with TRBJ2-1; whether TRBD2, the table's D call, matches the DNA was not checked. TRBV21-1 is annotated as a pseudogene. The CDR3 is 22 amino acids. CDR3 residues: CASSKAHTSGSHPPRPYNEQFF. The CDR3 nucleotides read TGTGCCAGCAGCAAAGCGCACACTAGCGGGAGCCACCCCCCGCGGCCTTACAATGAGCAGTTCTTC.

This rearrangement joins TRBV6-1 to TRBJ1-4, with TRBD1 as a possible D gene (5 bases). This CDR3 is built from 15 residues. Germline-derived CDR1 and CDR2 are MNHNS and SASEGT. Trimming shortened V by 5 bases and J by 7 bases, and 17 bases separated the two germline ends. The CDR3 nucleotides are TGTGCCAGCAGTCTACAGGCGGGTACGGGTGAAAAACTGTTTTTT. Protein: CASSLQAGTGEKLFF.

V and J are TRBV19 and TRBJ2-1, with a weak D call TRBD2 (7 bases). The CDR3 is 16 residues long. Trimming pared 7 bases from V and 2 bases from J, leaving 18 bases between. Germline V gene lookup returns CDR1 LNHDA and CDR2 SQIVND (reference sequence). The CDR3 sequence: CASTRMRGPAYNEQFF. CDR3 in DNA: TGTGCCAGTACCCGGATGCGGGGGCCAGCCTACAATGAGCAGTTCTTC. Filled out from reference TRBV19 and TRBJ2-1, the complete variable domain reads DGGITQSPKYLFRKEGQNVTLSCEQNLNHDAMYWYRQDPGQGLRLIYYSQIVNDFQKGDIAEGYSVSREKKESFPLTVTSAQKNPTAFYLCASTRMRGPAYNEQFFGPGTRLTVL.

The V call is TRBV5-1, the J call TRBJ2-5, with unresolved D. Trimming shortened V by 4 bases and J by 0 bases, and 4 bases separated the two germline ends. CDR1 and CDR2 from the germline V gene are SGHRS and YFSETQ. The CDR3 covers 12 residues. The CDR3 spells CASSENQETQYF. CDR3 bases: TGCGCCAGCAGCGAGAACCAAGAGACCCAGTACTTC.

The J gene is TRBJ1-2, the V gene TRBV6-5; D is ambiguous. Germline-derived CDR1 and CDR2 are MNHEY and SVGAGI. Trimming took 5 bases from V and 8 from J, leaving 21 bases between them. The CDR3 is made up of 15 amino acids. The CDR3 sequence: CASSPSPQLLRGYTF. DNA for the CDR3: TGTGCCAGCAGTCCCAGCCCACAGTTACTTAGGGGCTACACCTTC.

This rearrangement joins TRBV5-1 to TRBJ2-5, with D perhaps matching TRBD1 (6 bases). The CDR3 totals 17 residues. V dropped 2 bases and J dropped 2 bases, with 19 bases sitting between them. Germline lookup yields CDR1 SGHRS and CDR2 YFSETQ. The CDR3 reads CASSLATQGTPQETQYF. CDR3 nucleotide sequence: TGCGCCAGCAGCTTAGCCACCCAGGGGACACCTCAAGAGACCCAGTACTTC. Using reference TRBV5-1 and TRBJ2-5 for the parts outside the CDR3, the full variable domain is KAGVTQTPRYLIKTRGQQVTLSCSPISGHRSVSWYQQTPGQGLQFLFEYFSETQRNKGNFPGRFSGRQFSNSRSEMNVSTLELGDSALYLCASSLATQGTPQETQYFGPGTRLLVL.

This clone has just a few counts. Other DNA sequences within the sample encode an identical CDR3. In nucleotides, the CDR3 is TGTGCCAGCAGCTTTAGCGGGACAGATACGCAGTATTTT. Its translation: CASSFSGTDTQYF. The chain employs TRBV5-4 and TRBJ2-3, with 7 positions matching TRBD2. V shed 2 bases, J shed 3 bases, and the junction held 0 bases outside the gene matches. Per germline, CDR1 SGHNT and CDR2 YYREEE (reference sequence). The CDR3 spans 13 residues.

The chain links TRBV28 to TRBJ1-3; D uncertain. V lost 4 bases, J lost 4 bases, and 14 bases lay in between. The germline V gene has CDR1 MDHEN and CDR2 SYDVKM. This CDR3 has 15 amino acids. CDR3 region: CASSSRLVRGNTIYF. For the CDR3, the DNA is TGTGCCAGCAGTTCTCGATTAGTCAGGGGAAACACCATATATTTT.

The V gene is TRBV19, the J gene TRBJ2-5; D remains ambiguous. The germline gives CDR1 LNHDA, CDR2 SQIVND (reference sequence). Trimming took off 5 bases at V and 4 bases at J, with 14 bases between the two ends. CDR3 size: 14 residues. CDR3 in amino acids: CASSVSRNLETQYF. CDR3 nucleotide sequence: TGTGCCAGTAGTGTATCTAGAAACTTAGAGACCCAGTACTTC. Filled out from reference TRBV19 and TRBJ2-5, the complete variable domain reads DGGITQSPKYLFRKEGQNVTLSCEQNLNHDAMYWYRQDPGQGLRLIYYSQIVNDFQKGDIAEGYSVSREKKESFPLTVTSAQKNPTAFYLCASSVSRNLETQYFGPGTRLLVL.